These 24 T cell receptor beta chains were sequenced from one sample in a study of T cells in narcolepsy. This table comes from immunoSEQ multiplex PCR, and its TCRdb copy is limited to in-frame clones, with some not included. The profile shows 20,000 to 30,000 clones, 85% of them singletons. Sequencing was performed on CD45RA- memory CD4+ T cells from PBMCs. The source is a human donor with narcolepsy.

The chain uses TRBV15 and TRBJ2-1; 11 bases are shared with TRBD2. This CDR3 is built from 16 residues. V lost 3 bases, J lost 7 bases, and 8 bases stayed unmatched. Germline CDR1 reads LNHNV; CDR2 reads YYDKDF (reference sequence). CDR3 DNA sequence: TGTGCCACCAGCAGGGACAGGGGACTAGCGGTTAATGAGCAGTTCTTC. This gives the protein CATSRDRGLAVNEQFF.

Comments on this clone: Additional DNA sequences in this sample encode the identical CDR3. The rearrangement links TRBV5-1 to TRBJ1-2, with D possibly TRBD1 on 6 matching bases. In germline, CDR1 is SGHRS, CDR2 YFSETQ. V lost 5 bases and J lost 0, with 11 bases in between. This CDR3 is 14 amino acids long. This CDR3 is CASSTGWANYGYTF. The DNA for the CDR3 is TGCGCCAGCAGTACAGGGTGGGCTAACTATGGCTACACCTTC.

The J gene is TRBJ1-5, the V gene TRBV15; D possibly corresponds to TRBD1 (6 bases). Germline V gene lookup returns CDR1 LNHNV and CDR2 YYDKDF (reference sequence). Deletions cut 8 bases from V and 0 bases from J, with 20 bases between. The CDR3 sequence is 17 residues long. This CDR3 reads CATLNFKQGNSNQPQHF. The CDR3 region has the DNA TGTGCCACCCTTAACTTTAAACAGGGAAATAGCAATCAGCCCCAGCATTTT. Looking up the rest from reference TRBV15 and TRBJ1-5 gives the full variable domain: DAMVIQNPRYQVTQFGKPVTLSCSQTLNHNVMYWYQQKSSQAPKLLFHYYDKDFNNEADTPDNFQSRRPNTSFCFLDIRSPGLGDTAMYLCATLNFKQGNSNQPQHFGDGTRLSIL.

This clone is a singleton in its sample. V usage is TRBV15 and J usage is TRBJ1-2, with 7 bases matching TRBD1. This CDR3 has 13 residues. Germline V gene data show CDR1 as LNHNV and CDR2 as YYDKDF (reference sequence). V gave up 1 base and J gave up 4 bases; unmatched junction bases: 0. The DNA of the CDR3 is TGTGCCACCAGCAGAGCAGGGGGCTATGGCTACACCTTC. Its protein is CATSRAGGYGYTF.

The chain carries TRBV5-1 and TRBJ1-2; 7 nucleotides match TRBD1. CDR3 length equals 15 residues. Germline CDR1 is SGHRS and CDR2 is YFSETQ. Trimming cost V 7 bases and J 8 bases; bases outside gene matches: 17. The CDR3 is CASRMTGTAKSGYTF. The CDR3 nucleotides are TGCGCCAGCCGTATGACCGGGACAGCAAAGTCGGGCTACACCTTC.

This rearrangement joins TRBV28 to TRBJ2-1; D call uncertain. V lost 9 bases and J lost 3, with 15 bases in between. The CDR3 is 14 amino acids. CDR1 is MDHEN, CDR2 SYDVKM, per germline. The chain's CDR3 is CASTSNLVYNEQFF. In DNA, the CDR3 is TGTGCCAGTACCAGTAATCTAGTCTACAATGAGCAGTTCTTC.

With respect to this clone: No conserved phenylalanine or tryptophan ends this CDR3, so it is likely a read error. The DNA is left out, because the CDR3 cannot be placed on it with certainty; the CDR3 is given as TCRdb lists it. The genes are TRBV6-1 and TRBJ1-1; the DNA was not used to check the table's D call, TRBD1. Germline V gives CDR1 MNHNS, CDR2 SASEGT. The CDR3 has 10 amino acids, counting both end residues. The CDR3 protein is CASSELHQVI.

The rearrangement uses TRBV19 and TRBJ2-4, with 12 bases fitting TRBD1. Germline CDR1 reads LNHDA; CDR2 reads SQIVND (reference sequence). With 6 bases clipped from V and 2 bases from J, the junction kept 5 bases outside the gene matches. This CDR3 spans 16 amino acids. The CDR3 region is CASSGGQGASKNIQYF. In nucleotides, the CDR3 is TGTGCCAGTAGCGGGGGACAGGGGGCTTCCAAAAACATTCAGTACTTC.

This clone was seen more than once but under ten times. The CDR3 nucleotides are TGTGCCAGCAGCCCGGCCCTCGGGACAGGAGGAAACACCATATATTTT. As protein: CASSPALGTGGNTIYF. This sequence joins TRBV7-9 and TRBJ1-3; 8 positions match TRBD1. Germline CDR1 and CDR2: SEHNR and FQNEAQ (reference sequence). Trimming at V came to 5 bases and at J to 4 bases, leaving 10 bases not matched to a gene. The CDR3 runs 16 residues.

The chain links TRBV6-1 to TRBJ2-7, with 7 bases that match TRBD1. This CDR3 region has 15 residues. V was clipped by 6 bases and J by 1 base; unmatched bases: 9. CDR1 is MNHNS, CDR2 SASEGT, per germline. DNA of the CDR3: TGTGCCAGCAGAAAAGACAGGGCATCGTCCTACGAGCAGTACTTC. Its translation: CASRKDRASSYEQYF.

The V call is TRBV15, the J call TRBJ1-5; 8 bases agree with TRBD1. The CDR3 runs to 16 residues. The germline gives CDR1 LNHNV, CDR2 YYDKDF (reference sequence). J lost 7 bases, V lost 1 base, and 9 bases had no gene match. DNA for the CDR3: TGTGCCACCAGCAGAGGGGATCAGGGGGCAAGCCAGCCCCAGCATTTT. It encodes CATSRGDQGASQPQHF.

In DNA, the CDR3 is TGTGCCAGCAGTTTGGGCGTTATGGGAGACCCCGAGCAGTACTTC. It translates to CASSLGVMGDPEQYF. The V and J genes are TRBV28 and TRBJ2-7; D possibly corresponds to TRBD2 (5 bases). Germline lookup yields CDR1 MDHEN and CDR2 SYDVKM. V dropped 3 bases and J dropped 6 bases, with 18 bases sitting between them. The CDR3 extends over 15 amino acids. The whole variable domain, remainder taken from reference TRBV28 and TRBJ2-7, is DVKVTQSSRYLVKRTGEKVFLECVQDMDHENMFWYRQDPGLGLRLIYFSYDVKMKEKGDIPEGYSVSREKKERFSLILESASTNQTSMYLCASSLGVMGDPEQYFGPGTRLTVT.

The chain recombines TRBV5-1 with TRBJ2-5, with TRBD2 matching 8 bases. Germline assignment: CDR1 SGHRS and CDR2 YFSETQ. This CDR3 has 16 amino acids. V shed 0 bases, J shed 3 bases, and the junction held 7 bases outside the gene matches. CDR3 amino acids: CASSLGVSGAEETQYF. The CDR3 DNA reads as TGCGCCAGCAGCTTGGGGGTTAGCGGGGCGGAAGAGACCCAGTACTTC.

V is TRBV6-6 and J is TRBJ2-7; TRBD2 matches at 7 bases. CDR1 is MNHNY, CDR2 SVGAGI, per germline (reference sequence). The CDR3 spans 11 residues. V shed 8 bases, J shed 3 bases, and the junction held 1 base outside the gene matches. The chain's CDR3 is CASGLGYEQYF. CDR3 DNA sequence: TGTGCCAGCGGACTAGGCTACGAGCAGTACTTC.

The gene calls are TRBV30 and TRBJ2-3; 8 bases map to TRBD1. The CDR3 extends over 15 amino acids. Unmatched junction bases numbered 5, after V lost 0 bases and J lost 3 bases. The germline V gene has CDR1 GTSNPN and CDR2 SVGIG (reference sequence). Written as DNA, the CDR3 is TGTGCCTGGAGTGTAAGGACAGGGAGGACAGATACGCAGTATTTT. Protein product: CAWSVRTGRTDTQYF.

The chain employs TRBV7-6 and TRBJ2-5; unclear D gene. The CDR3 has 12 residues. V dropped 4 bases and J dropped 5 bases, with 8 bases sitting between them. Germline V gives CDR1 SGHVS, CDR2 FNYEAQ. The CDR3 loop reads CASSSVGETQYF. The CDR3 nucleotides read TGTGCCAGCAGCTCGGTCGGGGAGACCCAGTACTTC.

The gene calls are TRBV15 and TRBJ2-2; TRBD2 is a possible D gene (5 bases). CDR1 is LNHNV, CDR2 YYDKDF, per germline (reference sequence). V was trimmed by 5 bases and J by 4 bases, leaving 17 bases between them. CDR3 length: 16 residues. The DNA for the CDR3 is TGTGCCACCAGCGGGCTACCGAGGGCGGGCACCGGGGAGCTGTTTTTT. It encodes CATSGLPRAGTGELFF.

V usage is TRBV9 and J usage is TRBJ2-1; 8 bases match TRBD2. Trimming removed 3 bases from V and 6 bases from J; junction bases left unmatched: 23. In germline, CDR1 is SGDLS, CDR2 YYNGEE. CDR3 size: 20 residues. CDR3 bases: TGTGCCAGCAGCGCCAATCCCGACCCCAGGGTAAGGACTAGCATCAATGAGCAGTTCTTC. Translated, it gives CASSANPDPRVRTSINEQFF.

The gene calls are TRBV13 and TRBJ1-1, with 7 bases matching TRBD1. This CDR3 is 14 amino acids long. CDR1 is PRHDT and CDR2 is FYEKMQ in the germline V gene (reference sequence). Trimming cost V 5 bases and J 1 base; bases outside gene matches: 4. CDR3 sequence: CASSHRQGNTEAFF. DNA of the CDR3: TGTGCCAGCAGCCATCGACAGGGGAACACTGAAGCTTTCTTT.

This clone occurred a few times. This rearrangement joins TRBV9 to TRBJ2-2; 13 bases map to TRBD2. Per the germline V gene, CDR1 is SGDLS and CDR2 is YYNGEE. V lost 0 bases to trimming and J lost 4 bases; unmatched junction nucleotides: 9. The CDR3 is made up of 19 amino acids. The CDR3 sequence is CASSVAGTSGRAFTGELFF. The CDR3 nucleotides are TGTGCCAGCAGCGTAGCTGGAACTAGCGGGAGGGCCTTCACCGGGGAGCTGTTTTTT.

The V and J genes are TRBV15 and TRBJ1-1; D not resolved. Germline CDR1 and CDR2: LNHNV and YYDKDF (reference sequence). This CDR3 is 13 amino acids long. Trimming shortened V by 0 bases and J by 6 bases, and 8 bases separated the two germline ends. CDR3 in DNA: TGTGCCACCAGCAGAGATCGGGTCGCTGAAGCTTTCTTT. Translated: CATSRDRVAEAFF.

This clone was seen a few times. The V call is TRBV10-3, the J call TRBJ2-7; the match to TRBD1 covers 9 bases. Germline trimming cut 1 base from V and 7 bases from J; bases unmatched to any gene: 8. Germline CDR1 is ENHRY and CDR2 is SYGVKD. The CDR3 extends over 15 amino acids. In DNA, the CDR3 is TGTGCCATCAGTGAGTTGGGACAGGGTCTTAGTGAGCAGTACTTC. It translates to CAISELGQGLSEQYF.

The V gene is TRBV7-7, the J gene TRBJ2-5; 12 positions agree with TRBD2. Trimming removed 1 base from V and 5 bases from J; junction bases left unmatched: 11. This CDR3 comprises 18 residues. Germline lookup yields CDR1 SSHAT and CDR2 FNYEAQ (reference sequence). This CDR3 reads CASSLDGSGTSGSETQYF. The CDR3 DNA is TGTGCCAGCAGCTTAGATGGTTCCGGGACTAGCGGGTCGGAGACCCAGTACTTC.

The V gene is TRBV7-3, the J gene TRBJ2-5, with TRBD2 matching 9 bases. The trim removed 5 bases at V and 1 base at J, leaving 2 bases unmatched. The CDR3 contains 14 residues. The germline CDR1 and CDR2 sequences are SGHTA and FQGTGA. CDR3 in DNA: TGTGCCAGCAGCCAGGGACTAGCCCAAGAGACCCAGTACTTC. Translated, it gives CASSQGLAQETQYF.